A single sample is the source of the 11 T cell receptor beta chains below, sequenced in a study of OX40 agonist ivuxolimab in advanced cancers. Sequenced by immunoSEQ multiplex PCR; TCRdb stores in-frame clones only, minus some. The top ten clones hold about 5% of a sample with around 40,000 clones, around 80% of them seen once. Sequencing used CD4+ or CD8+ T cells sorted from blood, obtained in a trial of the OX40 agonist ivuxolimab. These receptor sequences come from an adult with an advanced solid tumor such as melanoma, head and neck, liver or kidney cancer.

The chain is built from TRBV5-1 and TRBJ1-2, with D perhaps TRBD1 (6 bases). The CDR3 loop spans 12 amino acids. V dropped 3 bases and J dropped 8 bases, with 11 bases sitting between them. CDR1 and CDR2 (germline): SGHRS, YFSETQ. This CDR3 reads CASSSQGWGYTF. CDR3 DNA sequence: TGCGCCAGCAGCTCTCAGGGGTGGGGCTACACCTTC.

This chain connects TRBV7-9 to TRBJ1-1; no clear D. The CDR3 contains 13 residues. Germline V CDR1 and CDR2: SEHNR, FQNEAQ (reference sequence). Trimming took off 2 bases at V and 5 bases at J, with 9 bases between the two ends. In DNA form, the CDR3 reads TGTGCCAGCAGCTTATACGGGGTTACTGAAGCTTTCTTT. Its protein is CASSLYGVTEAFF.

This chain links TRBV6-1 with TRBJ1-1; TRBD1 agrees at 8 bases. The CDR3 covers 15 residues. Trimming took 6 bases from V and 1 from J; bases not matched to a gene: 7. CDR1 MNHNS and CDR2 SASEGT come from the germline V gene. As DNA, the CDR3 is TGTGCCAGCAGAACTCCAGGGGGCTCGAACACTGAAGCTTTCTTT. As protein: CASRTPGGSNTEAFF.

The genes are TRBV4-3 and TRBJ2-4, with a possible D match to TRBD1 (5 bases). Germline CDR1 LGHNA, CDR2 YSLEER. V was cut by 2 bases and J by 0 bases, with 17 bases left in between. CDR3 length equals 18 residues. The CDR3 DNA is TGCGCCAGCAGCCAAAAGGTGACAGCCTTACTAGCCAAAAACATTCAGTACTTC. It yields the protein CASSQKVTALLAKNIQYF.

The chain has TRBV10-1 and TRBJ2-1, with 11 bases lining up with TRBD2. The germline V gene encodes CDR1 WNHNN and CDR2 SYGVQD (reference sequence). The CDR3 has 16 amino acids. J was trimmed by 7 bases and V by 5 bases; bases with no gene match: 10. The CDR3 is CASSPRLAGLRNEQFF. In DNA, the CDR3 is TGCGCCAGCAGTCCTAGACTAGCGGGACTGAGGAATGAGCAGTTCTTC.

V and J are TRBV11-3 and TRBJ2-1; D unresolved. The CDR3 runs 12 residues. Trimming shortened V by 3 bases and J by 7 bases, and 7 bases separated the two germline ends. The germline V gene encodes CDR1 SGHNT and CDR2 YENEEA. The CDR3 sequence is CASSFIRNEQFF. The DNA of the CDR3 is TGTGCCAGCAGCTTCATCCGAAATGAGCAGTTCTTC.

The CDR3 nucleotides are TGTGCCAGCAGCACCCCCGGAGGGCCCCAGCATTTT. Its protein is CASSTPGGPQHF. The chain recombines TRBV7-2 with TRBJ1-5; D remains ambiguous. Trimming left V 5 bases short and J 9 bases short, with 11 bases between. The length of the CDR3 is 12 residues. Germline CDR1 SGHTA, CDR2 FQGNSA.

The chain links TRBV5-1 to TRBJ2-2; 7 nucleotides align to TRBD1. The CDR3 is 16 amino acids. J was trimmed by 4 bases and V by 7 bases; bases with no gene match: 13. Germline V gene sequence: CDR1 SGHRS, CDR2 YFSETQ. CDR3 in amino acids: CASAWSISGGTGELFF. The CDR3 DNA reads TGCGCCAGCGCCTGGTCCATTTCAGGGGGCACCGGGGAGCTGTTTTTT.

The rearrangement links TRBV7-9 to TRBJ2-1; D is ambiguous. The germline CDR1 and CDR2 sequences are SEHNR and FQNEAQ (reference sequence). This CDR3 is 15 amino acids long. The ends were cut back, 2 bases at V and 0 bases at J, with 8 bases in the middle. The CDR3 reads CASSLQVSSYNEQFF. The CDR3 region has the DNA TGTGCCAGCAGCTTACAGGTTAGCTCCTACAATGAGCAGTTCTTC.

The chain joins TRBV4-2 to TRBJ2-1; 7 positions match TRBD2. The CDR3 totals 14 residues. Germline CDR1 is LGHNA and CDR2 is YNFKEQ. Unmatched junction bases numbered 4, after V lost 3 bases and J lost 5 bases. In DNA form, the CDR3 reads TGTGCCAGCAGCCACCGGGGGGTCAACAATGAGCAGTTCTTC. Encoded protein: CASSHRGVNNEQFF.

The chain joins TRBV28 to TRBJ2-1; the D gene is possibly TRBD2 (6 bases). With 6 bases removed from V and 6 bases from J, the gap between germline ends came to 18 bases. The CDR3 consists of 15 residues. The germline V gene encodes CDR1 MDHEN and CDR2 SYDVKM. Here the CDR3 DNA reads TGTGCCAGCAGGGTAGGCGGGACCATAACCAATGAGCAGTTCTTC. This encodes CASRVGGTITNEQFF.